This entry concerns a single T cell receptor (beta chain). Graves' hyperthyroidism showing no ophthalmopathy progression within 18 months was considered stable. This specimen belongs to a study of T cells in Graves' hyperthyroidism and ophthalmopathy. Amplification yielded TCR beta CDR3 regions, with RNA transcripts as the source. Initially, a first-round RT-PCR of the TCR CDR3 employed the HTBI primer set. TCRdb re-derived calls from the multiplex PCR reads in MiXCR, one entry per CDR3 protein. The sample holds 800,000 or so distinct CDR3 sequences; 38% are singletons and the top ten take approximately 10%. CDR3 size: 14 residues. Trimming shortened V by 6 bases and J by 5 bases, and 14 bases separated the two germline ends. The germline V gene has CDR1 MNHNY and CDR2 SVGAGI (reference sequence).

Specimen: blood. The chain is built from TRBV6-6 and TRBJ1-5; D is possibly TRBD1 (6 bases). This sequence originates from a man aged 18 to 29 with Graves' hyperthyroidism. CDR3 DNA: TGTGCCAGCAGCAAGAACAGGGAAGATCAGCCCCAGCATTTT. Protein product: CASSKNREDQPQHF.